A selection of T cell receptor beta chains follows, all from one sample in a study of long-term antiretroviral therapy in people with HIV. The table came from immunoSEQ multiplex PCR; TCRdb's copy has only in-frame clones and leaves some out. The sample records more than 15,000 clones, around three quarters being singletons. Sequenced here: unsorted PBMCs, sampled 2.9 years after starting antiretroviral therapy. These TCRs come from a woman aged 25-40 years with HIV. Each CDR3 is given with its conserved first and last residue. D genes are given only for firm matches. For some rows the clone size is stated as once, few or many, or as a class when expanded; others skip it.

>TRBJ1-5|few|TRBD1|TRBV27
TGTGCCAGCTCGACAGGGTATAGCAATCAGCCCCAGCATTTT
CASSTGYSNQPQHF
>TRBJ1-6|.|.|TRBV30
TGTGGGGGTTCCAGCGCAAAGAATTCACCCCTCCACTTT
CGGSSAKNSPLHF
>TRBJ2-1|.|.|TRBV5-1
TGCGCCAGCACCGCCATGGGCTCCTACAATGAGCAGTTCTTC
CASTAMGSYNEQFF
>TRBJ1-6|few|.|TRBV29-1
TGCAGCGTTCGGGACACATGGGATTCACCCCTCCACTTT
CSVRDTWDSPLHF
>TRBJ2-3|.|.|TRBV4-1
TGCGCCAGCAGCGCTACAGGTAGCACAGATACGCAGTATTTT
CASSATGSTDTQYF
>TRBJ2-2|.|.|TRBV4-1
TGCGCCAGCAGCGGAGCGGCCGGAGCGAACACCGGGGAGCTGTTTTTT
CASSGAAGANTGELFF
>TRBJ2-3|.|.|TRBV6-5
TGTGCCACCGGACGGGGCCCCCGCACAGATACGCAGTATTTT
CATGRGPRTDTQYF
>TRBJ1-2|few|.|TRBV5-1
TGCGCCAGCAGTCGGGCAGAAGGTAACTATGGCTACACCTTC
CASSRAEGNYGYTF
>TRBJ2-1|.|TRBD2|TRBV5-1
TGCGCCAGCAGCCCTGGACTAGCGGGGAACCGATACAATGAGCAGTTCTTC
CASSPGLAGNRYNEQFF
>TRBJ1-1|few|.|TRBV2
TGTGCCAGCAGTGAAGAGGGGGTACCGATCACTGAAGCTTTCTTT
CASSEEGVPITEAFF
>TRBJ2-3|.|.|TRBV4-2
TGTGCCAGCAGCCAAGAGGTGGGGGAGTGGTTCACAGATACGCAGTATTTT
CASSQEVGEWFTDTQYF
>TRBJ1-4|few|.|TRBV6-1
TGTGCCAGCAGTGAAGGGGAAAAACTGTTTTTT
CASSEGEKLFF
>TRBJ1-6|.|.|TRBV2
TGTGCCAGCAGTGAGGAAGGGGGGGATAATTCACCCCTCCACTTT
CASSEEGGDNSPLHF
>TRBJ1-6|.|.|TRBV18
TGTGCCAGCTCACCACCAGGGGGATATTCACCCCTCCACTTT
CASSPPGGYSPLHF
>TRBJ2-5|.|.|TRBV7-6
TGTGCCAGCAGCCAATCGCGGGACAGCCAAGAGACCCAGTACTTC
CASSQSRDSQETQYF
>TRBJ1-1|.|.|TRBV14
TGTGCCAGCAGCCCGTCTCTGAACACTGAAGCTTTCTTT
CASSPSLNTEAFF
>TRBJ2-4|.|TRBD1|TRBV18
TGTGCCAGCTCACCCCTAACAGGGGTGGGAATTCAGTACTTC
CASSPLTGVGIQYF
>TRBJ2-7|.|.|TRBV9
TGTGCCAGCAGCCCCCGGGACGGTGCCTACGAGCAGTACTTC
CASSPRDGAYEQYF
>TRBJ1-1|once|.|TRBV6-6
TGTGCCAGCAGTTATTTACGTGGGATGAACACTGAAGCTTTCTTT
CASSYLRGMNTEAFF
>TRBJ1-1|.|.|TRBV10-3
TGTGCCATCGGAAGGGGAACGGGGAACACTGAAGCTTTCTTT
CAIGRGTGNTEAFF
>TRBJ2-1|.|.|TRBV7-6
TGTGCCAGCAGCTTAGCCCGGGGCCCCTACAATGAGCAGTTCTTC
CASSLARGPYNEQFF
>TRBJ2-1|.|.|TRBV7-9
TGTGCCAGCAGCCCAAAGGGCGACTACAATGAGCAGTTCTTC
CASSPKGDYNEQFF
>TRBJ2-5|.|.|TRBV6-6
TGTGCCAGCAGTCCTAACAGGGTCGGGGAGACCCAGTACTTC
CASSPNRVGETQYF
>TRBJ2-7|.|TRBD1|TRBV5-5
TGTGCCAGCAGCCACCCGGGACAGGGGAACGAGCAGTACTTC
CASSHPGQGNEQYF
>TRBJ1-1|.|TRBD1|TRBV5-1
TGCGCCAGCAGCCTAATGACAGGGGGCATCACTGAAGCTTTCTTT
CASSLMTGGITEAFF
>TRBJ2-1|.|.|TRBV5-1
TGCGCCAGCAGCTTGGTGGTACTAGAAATTGGGAATGAGCAGTTCTTC
CASSLVVLEIGNEQFF
>TRBJ2-3|.|.|TRBV19
TGTGCCAGTAAATGGGGGGATAGAGATACGCAGTATTTT
CASKWGDRDTQYF
>TRBJ2-3|.|.|TRBV6-5
TGTGCCAGCAGTTACGGAAGCGACGGCACAGATACGCAGTATTTT
CASSYGSDGTDTQYF
>TRBJ2-3|.|TRBD2|TRBV2
TGTGCCAGCAGGCGTGACCTAGCGGTTATAACAGATACGCAGTATTTT
CASRRDLAVITDTQYF
>TRBJ2-1|.|TRBD2|TRBV10-1
TGCGCCAGCAGCCGTGGGGCTAGCGGGGCCTACAATGAGCAGTTCTTC
CASSRGASGAYNEQFF
>TRBJ2-6|.|.|TRBV27
TGTGCCAGCAGTTTGGGCTCTGGGGCCAACGTCCTGACTTTC
CASSLGSGANVLTF
>TRBJ1-1|.|.|TRBV7-9
TGTGCCAGCAGCTCGCCCCAGGGGATGAACACTGAAGCTTTCTTT
CASSSPQGMNTEAFF
>TRBJ1-6|.|TRBD1|TRBV5-3
TGTGCCAGAAGCTCACAGGGGGCTAGTTCACCCCTCCACTTT
CARSSQGASSPLHF
>TRBJ2-3|few|TRBD2|TRBV7-2
TGTGCCAGCAGCTTAGGGACCGGGACTAGTAGTGCAGATACGCAGTATTTT
CASSLGTGTSSADTQYF
>TRBJ1-1|.|.|TRBV5-1
TGCGCCAGCCACGCGGGGGCTGAAGCTTTCTTT
CASHAGAEAFF
>TRBJ1-1|few|.|TRBV29-1
TGCAGCGGACAACCCACCCAGGGGACTGAAGCTTTCTTT
CSGQPTQGTEAFF
>TRBJ1-1|.|TRBD1|TRBV5-1
TGCGCCAGCAGCTCAGGGGGTGCTGAAGCTTTCTTT
CASSSGGAEAFF
>TRBJ2-2|.|TRBD2|TRBV7-9
TGTGCCAGCAGCTTAAGGACTAGCGGGGGGCTCGGGACCGGGGAGCTGTTTTTT
CASSLRTSGGLGTGELFF
>TRBJ2-7|.|TRBD1|TRBV6-1
TGTGCCAGCAAGGGGACAGGCACCCCTCCCTACGAGCAGTACTTC
CASKGTGTPPYEQYF
>TRBJ1-1|.|.|TRBV6-5
TGTGCCAGCAGTTACTCGAGGACAGTCACTGAAGCTTTCTTT
CASSYSRTVTEAFF
>TRBJ2-2|few|.|TRBV4-1
TGCGCCAGCAGCCAAGACCCTGTTGTACGACAGCGTGCCGGGGAGCTGTTTTTT
CASSQDPVVRQRAGELFF
>TRBJ1-2|.|.|TRBV6-1
TGTGCCAGCAGTGAAAACAGCTATGGCTACACCTTC
CASSENSYGYTF
>TRBJ1-6|.|TRBD1|TRBV23-1
TGCGCCAGCAGTCATTCGGACAGGCGGGAAGGCTCCTATAATTCACCCCTCCACTTT
CASSHSDRREGSYNSPLHF
>TRBJ2-2|.|.|TRBV7-2
TGTGCCAGCAGCCAAGACAGGTGGGACACCGGGGAGCTGTTTTTT
CASSQDRWDTGELFF
>TRBJ1-4|.|.|TRBV15
TGTGCCACCAGCAGATCTGAAAAACTGTTTTTT
CATSRSEKLFF
>TRBJ2-4|.|.|TRBV28
TGTGCCAGCAGCGTAGGACAGCTAGCCAAAAACATTCAGTACTTC
CASSVGQLAKNIQYF
>TRBJ2-1|.|TRBD2|TRBV30
TGTGCCTGGAGTCTCGGGGGGGCCGATGAGCAGTTCTTC
CAWSLGGADEQFF
>TRBJ2-2|.|.|TRBV27
TGTGCCAGCAGTCGGGACTCCTACACCGGGGAGCTGTTTTTT
CASSRDSYTGELFF
>TRBJ2-1|.|TRBD2|TRBV27
TGTGCCAGCGTTTCGGGGGGGCCGTCCTACAATGAGCAGTTCTTC
CASVSGGPSYNEQFF
>TRBJ1-2|.|.|TRBV27
TGTGCCACGAAACCCGAGGGCGGCATTAACTATGGCTACACCTTC
CATKPEGGINYGYTF
>TRBJ2-1|.|TRBD2|TRBV25-1
TGTGCCAGCATAAAAGCTAGCGGACAATACAATGAGCAGTTCTTC
CASIKASGQYNEQFF
>TRBJ1-3|.|.|TRBV6-5
TGTGCCAGCAGTTACTCCCAGGCGTTCTCTGGAAACACCATATATTTT
CASSYSQAFSGNTIYF
>TRBJ1-4|.|.|TRBV5-8
TGTGCCAGCAGCCTCGGGGGCAAACTGTTTTTT
CASSLGGKLFF
>TRBJ1-4|.|TRBD1|TRBV19
TGTGCCAGTAGTACTGGACAGGGGAAGGCTAATGAAAAACTGTTTTTT
CASSTGQGKANEKLFF
>TRBJ1-4|once|.|TRBV5-1
TGCGCCAGTTCCAAGGGGTCTGCTAATGAAAAACTGTTTTTT
CASSKGSANEKLFF